Listed here is a single T cell receptor beta chain. This CDR3 has 13 residues. With V trimmed by 6 bases and J by 4 bases, 6 bases remained unmatched. Germline CDR1 and CDR2: DFQATT and SNEGSKA (reference sequence). This entry is derived from a study of CD8 T cells in Susac syndrome. Bulk CD8+ and CD4+ cells came from magnetic negative isolation; CD8+ TEMRA by FACS. Reverse transcription of about 0.45 to 1 ug RNA was carried out with random hexamers. Amplification of TCR beta CDR3 across 54 Vbeta and 13 Jbeta was performed with immunoSEQ multiplex PCR. Using its own MiXCR run on the immunoSEQ multiplex PCR reads, TCRdb lists one record per CDR3 protein. The sample carries a few hundred thousand distinct CDR3 sequences, 85% to 95% recorded once.

Sample: CD4+ T cells from PBMCs. V usage is TRBV20-1 and J usage is TRBJ1-5, with 7 bases identical to TRBD1. The clonotype originates from a human donor with multiple sclerosis. The CDR3 loop is CSASTGNNQPQHF. Written as DNA, the CDR3 is TGCAGTGCATCGACAGGGAATAATCAGCCCCAGCATTTT.